This note documents a single T cell receptor (beta chain) sequence. The CDR3 has 14 amino acids. Germline CDR1 reads SGDLS; CDR2 reads YYNGEE. V dropped 3 bases and J dropped 3; count of bases not matched to a gene: 3. These data are taken from a study of control samples from healthy donors and cancer patients. Sequencing used immunoSEQ multiplex PCR; TCRdb keeps in-frame clones, though not all of them. There are about 77,000 clones in the sample; around 92% occur only once, and over 4.5% lies in the top ten. The chain links TRBV9 to TRBJ2-7; TRBD2 agrees at 10 bases. This clonotype was obtained from an older woman in good health. The sample comprised blood. CDR3 nucleotide sequence: TGTGCCAGCAGCGCGGGACTAGCGAGCTACGAGCAGTACTTC. Its translation: CASSAGLASYEQYF.